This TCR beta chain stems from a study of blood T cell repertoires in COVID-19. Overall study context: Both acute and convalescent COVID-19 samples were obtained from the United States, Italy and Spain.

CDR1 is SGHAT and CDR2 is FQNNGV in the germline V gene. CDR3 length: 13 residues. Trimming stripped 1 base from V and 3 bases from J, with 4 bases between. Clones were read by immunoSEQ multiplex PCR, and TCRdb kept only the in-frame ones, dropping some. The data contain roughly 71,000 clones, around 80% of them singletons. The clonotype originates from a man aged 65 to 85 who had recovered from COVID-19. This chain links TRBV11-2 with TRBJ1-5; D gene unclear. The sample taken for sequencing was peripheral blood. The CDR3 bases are TGTGCCAGCAGCTTAGGAGTCAATCAGCCCCAGCATTTT. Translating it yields CASSLGVNQPQHF.